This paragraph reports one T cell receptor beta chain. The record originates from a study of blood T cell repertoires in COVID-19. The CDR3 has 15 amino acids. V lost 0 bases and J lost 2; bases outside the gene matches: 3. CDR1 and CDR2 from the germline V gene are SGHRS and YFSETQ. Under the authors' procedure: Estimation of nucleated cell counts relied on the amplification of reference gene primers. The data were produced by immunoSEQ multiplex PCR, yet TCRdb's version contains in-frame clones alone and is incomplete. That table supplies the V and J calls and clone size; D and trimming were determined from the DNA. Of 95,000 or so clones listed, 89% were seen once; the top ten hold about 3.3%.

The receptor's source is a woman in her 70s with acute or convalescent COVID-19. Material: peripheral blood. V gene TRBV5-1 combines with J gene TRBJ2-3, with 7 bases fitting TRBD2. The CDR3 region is CASSLDGLDTDTQYF. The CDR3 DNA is TGCGCCAGCAGCTTGGACGGACTAGACACAGATACGCAGTATTTT.